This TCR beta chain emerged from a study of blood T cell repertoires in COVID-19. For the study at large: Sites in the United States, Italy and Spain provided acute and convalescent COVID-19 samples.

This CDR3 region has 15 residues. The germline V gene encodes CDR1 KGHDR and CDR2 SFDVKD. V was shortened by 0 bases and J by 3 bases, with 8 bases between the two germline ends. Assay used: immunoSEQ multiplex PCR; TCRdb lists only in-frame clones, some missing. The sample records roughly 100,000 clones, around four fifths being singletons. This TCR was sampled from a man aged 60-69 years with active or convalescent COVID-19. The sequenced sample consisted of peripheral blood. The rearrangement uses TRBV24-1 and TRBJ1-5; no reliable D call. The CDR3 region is CATSDLTGANQPQHF. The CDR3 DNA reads TGTGCCACCAGTGATTTGACCGGTGCCAATCAGCCCCAGCATTTT.